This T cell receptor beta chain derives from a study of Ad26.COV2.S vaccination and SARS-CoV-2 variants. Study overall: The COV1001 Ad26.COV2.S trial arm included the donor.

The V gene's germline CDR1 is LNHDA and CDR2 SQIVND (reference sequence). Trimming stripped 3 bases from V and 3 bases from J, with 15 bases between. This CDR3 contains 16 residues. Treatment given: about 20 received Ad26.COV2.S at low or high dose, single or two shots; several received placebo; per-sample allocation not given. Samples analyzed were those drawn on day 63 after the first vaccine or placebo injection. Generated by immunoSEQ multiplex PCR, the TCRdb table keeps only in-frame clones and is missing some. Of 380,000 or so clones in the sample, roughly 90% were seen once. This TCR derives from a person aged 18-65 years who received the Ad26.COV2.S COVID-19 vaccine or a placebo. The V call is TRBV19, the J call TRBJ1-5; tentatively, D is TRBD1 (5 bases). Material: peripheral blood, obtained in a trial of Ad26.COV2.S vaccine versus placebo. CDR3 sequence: CASSIKGTPDNQPQHF. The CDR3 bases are TGTGCCAGTAGTATTAAAGGGACGCCGGACAATCAGCCCCAGCATTTT.